This T cell receptor (beta chain) came from a study of T cell responses to AZD1222 COVID-19 vaccine. The protocol was immunoSEQ multiplex PCR, while the TCRdb copy is restricted to in-frame clones and leaves out a portion. The table has 95,000 to 150,000 clones, approximately 84% seen once; the top ten hold more than 6.5%. The ends lost 8 bases at V and 9 bases at J; junction bases unmatched: 16. Germline V gene sequence: CDR1 MDHEN, CDR2 SYDVKM. CDR3 length: 15 amino acids. Material: peripheral blood, obtained on day 0 of AZD1222 vaccination. This receptor was identified in an adult in good health. The V gene is TRBV28, the J gene TRBJ1-5; 7 bases map to TRBD1. In DNA, the CDR3 is TGTGCCAGCTCCTACGAGGCCGAGGGGGCCCGGCCCCAGCATTTT. Translation: CASSYEAEGARPQHF.